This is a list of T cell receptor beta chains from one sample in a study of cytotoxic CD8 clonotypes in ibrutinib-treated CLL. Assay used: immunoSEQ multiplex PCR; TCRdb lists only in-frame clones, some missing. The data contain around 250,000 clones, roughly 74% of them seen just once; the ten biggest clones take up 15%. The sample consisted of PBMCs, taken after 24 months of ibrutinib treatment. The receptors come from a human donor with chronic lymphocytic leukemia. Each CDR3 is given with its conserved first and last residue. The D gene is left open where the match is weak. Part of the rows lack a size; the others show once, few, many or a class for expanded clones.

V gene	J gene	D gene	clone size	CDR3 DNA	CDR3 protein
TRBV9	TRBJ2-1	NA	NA	TGTGCCAGCAGCGTAGAGACTAGTATTCCCGGTGAGCAGTTCTTC	CASSVETSIPGEQFF
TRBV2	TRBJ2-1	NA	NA	TGTGCCAGTAAACCGACTGCCTACAATGAGCAGTTCTTC	CASKPTAYNEQFF
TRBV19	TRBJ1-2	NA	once	TGTGCCAGTAGTCCCAAAAGGGACGGCTTGTCTGGCTACACCTTC	CASSPKRDGLSGYTF
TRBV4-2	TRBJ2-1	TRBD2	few	TGTGCCAGCAGCCAGAGGGAGGGCCATGAGCAGTTCTTC	CASSQREGHEQFF
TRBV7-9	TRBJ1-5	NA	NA	TGTGCCAGCAGCTTGAAGGGTCTCAGCAATCAGCCCCAGCATTTT	CASSLKGLSNQPQHF
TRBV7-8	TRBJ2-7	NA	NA	TGTGCCAGCACCGAACTAGGTCCTACCTACGAGCAGTACTTC	CASTELGPTYEQYF
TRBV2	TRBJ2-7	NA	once	TGTGCCAGCTGGGAGAGAGACTACCATACCTACGAGCAGTACTTC	CASWERDYHTYEQYF
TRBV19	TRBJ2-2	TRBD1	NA	TGTGCCAGTAGTCAACCAGGGGGCGCGAGGGCCGGGGAGCTGTTTTTT	CASSQPGGARAGELFF
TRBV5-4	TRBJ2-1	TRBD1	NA	TGTGCCAGCAGCTCATCGGGACAGAGGTACAATGAGCAGTTCTTC	CASSSSGQRYNEQFF
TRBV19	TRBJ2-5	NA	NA	TGTGCCAGTAGTATAGCATGGACAGAAGAGACCCAGTACTTC	CASSIAWTEETQYF
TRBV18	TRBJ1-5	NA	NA	TGTGCCAGCTCACCGGAGGCGAACCAGCCCCAGCATTTT	CASSPEANQPQHF
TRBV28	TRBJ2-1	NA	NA	TGTGCCAGCAGTCCTATTGGCCGTTCCTACAATGAGCAGTTCTTC	CASSPIGRSYNEQFF
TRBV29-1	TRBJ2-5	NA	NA	TGCAGCGTTGCAAAAGAGACCCAGTACTTC	CSVAKETQYF
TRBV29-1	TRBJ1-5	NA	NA	TGCAGCGTTCCCGGTCAGGATAATCAGCCCCAGCATTTT	CSVPGQDNQPQHF
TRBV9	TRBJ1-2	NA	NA	TGTGCCAGCAGCGCTAACGTCGACACCTTC	CASSANVDTF
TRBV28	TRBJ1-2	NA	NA	TGTGCCAGCAGTTTCGGGTCAGGGCAAAGGGGCTACACCTTC	CASSFGSGQRGYTF
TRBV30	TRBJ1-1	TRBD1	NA	TGTGCCTGGGGACAAGGACAGGGGAGAGGCACTGAAGCTTTCTTT	CAWGQGQGRGTEAFF
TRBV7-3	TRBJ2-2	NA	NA	TGTGCCAGCAGCAGGGAGAAGAACACCGGGGAGCTGTTTTTT	CASSREKNTGELFF
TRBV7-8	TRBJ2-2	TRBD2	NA	TGTGCCAGCAGCCTCGGACTAGCGACGACCGGGGAGCTGTTTTTT	CASSLGLATTGELFF
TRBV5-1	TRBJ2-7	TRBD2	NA	TGCGCCAGCAGCTTAGAGCCGGGACTAGCCCCTACCTACGAGCAGTACTTC	CASSLEPGLAPTYEQYF
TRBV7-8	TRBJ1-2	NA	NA	TGTGCCAGCAGCTTAGCGGGGTCGGTTAACTATGGCTACACCTTC	CASSLAGSVNYGYTF
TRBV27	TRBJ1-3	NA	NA	TGTGCCAGCAGTCCCACCGGACGCTCTGGAAACACCATATATTTT	CASSPTGRSGNTIYF
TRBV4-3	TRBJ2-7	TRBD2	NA	TGCGCCAGCAGCCAAGCCCCTAGCGGGAGTTACGAGCAGTACTTC	CASSQAPSGSYEQYF